This is a list of T cell receptor beta chains from one sample in a study of TIL therapy for anti-PD-1-resistant metastatic lung cancer. Sequenced by immunoSEQ multiplex PCR; TCRdb stores in-frame clones only, minus some. This sample has about 36,000 clones, with about 73% found just once. Sequences were derived from blood, sampled at baseline. These receptors all come from a person aged 25-79 years with non-small cell lung cancer. Each CDR3 is given without its conserved first and last residue. Fields, in order: V gene, clone size, J gene, CDR3 protein. Size is stated for part of the rows, as once, few or many counts, or as a class when the clone is expanded.

v_call: TRBV18; clone_size: .; j_call: TRBJ1-2; cdr3_aa: ASSPGLQGKYT
v_call: TRBV7-2; clone_size: .; j_call: TRBJ2-3; cdr3_aa: ASSLELAGATDTQY
v_call: TRBV6-6; clone_size: .; j_call: TRBJ2-7; cdr3_aa: ASSPDPLWGSYEQY
v_call: TRBV6-5; clone_size: .; j_call: TRBJ2-2; cdr3_aa: ASSYSPPPNTGELF
v_call: TRBV7-7; clone_size: .; j_call: TRBJ2-5; cdr3_aa: ASSLNAGEETQY
v_call: TRBV6-1; clone_size: few; j_call: TRBJ2-7; cdr3_aa: ASNIEREGLYEQY
v_call: TRBV5-5; clone_size: .; j_call: TRBJ2-3; cdr3_aa: ASSFTRLTDTQY
v_call: TRBV12-2; clone_size: .; j_call: TRBJ1-1; cdr3_aa: ASRLTTGGRNTEAF
v_call: TRBV4-1; clone_size: .; j_call: TRBJ1-2; cdr3_aa: ASSGLGYT
v_call: TRBV28; clone_size: .; j_call: TRBJ1-1; cdr3_aa: ASKLRVNTEAF
v_call: TRBV9; clone_size: few; j_call: TRBJ1-1; cdr3_aa: ASSVESYTEAF
v_call: TRBV7-2; clone_size: .; j_call: TRBJ2-1; cdr3_aa: ASSLVRAGEQF
v_call: TRBV7-6; clone_size: .; j_call: TRBJ1-6; cdr3_aa: ASSNSSH
v_call: TRBV19; clone_size: medium-sized; j_call: TRBJ1-1; cdr3_aa: ASSPGTGVHTEAF
v_call: TRBV13; clone_size: once; j_call: TRBJ2-7; cdr3_aa: ASSPYAGSSYEQY
v_call: TRBV7-2; clone_size: .; j_call: TRBJ2-7; cdr3_aa: ASRGFSEQY
v_call: TRBV7-6; clone_size: .; j_call: TRBJ2-5; cdr3_aa: ASSFLKQETQY
v_call: TRBV5-4; clone_size: few; j_call: TRBJ1-4; cdr3_aa: ASSLTGLGEKLF
v_call: TRBV14; clone_size: .; j_call: TRBJ2-7; cdr3_aa: ASSQAFGYEQY
v_call: TRBV21-1; clone_size: .; j_call: TRBJ2-1; cdr3_aa: ASSKPGGNPNEQF
v_call: TRBV5-1; clone_size: once; j_call: TRBJ2-6; cdr3_aa: ASSPIGGGVPSGANVLT
v_call: TRBV6-1; clone_size: .; j_call: TRBJ2-7; cdr3_aa: ASSEWEGLVQY
v_call: TRBV27; clone_size: .; j_call: TRBJ2-5; cdr3_aa: ASRERGRQETQY
v_call: TRBV5-1; clone_size: .; j_call: TRBJ2-7; cdr3_aa: ASSWKGQSSYEQY
v_call: TRBV5-1; clone_size: few; j_call: TRBJ2-2; cdr3_aa: ASSLEQTHTGELF
v_call: TRBV27; clone_size: .; j_call: TRBJ1-1; cdr3_aa: ASSLSKNTEAF
v_call: TRBV28; clone_size: few; j_call: TRBJ1-2; cdr3_aa: ASSPLRGVSLSDYGYT
v_call: TRBV14; clone_size: .; j_call: TRBJ2-5; cdr3_aa: ASSQVGRGGQETQY
v_call: TRBV11-2; clone_size: .; j_call: TRBJ1-1; cdr3_aa: ASSLGAGVNTEAF
v_call: TRBV9; clone_size: .; j_call: TRBJ1-6; cdr3_aa: ASSGQDGGNSPLH
v_call: TRBV7-9; clone_size: .; j_call: TRBJ2-1; cdr3_aa: ASSLAGWAGAKYNEQF